This TCR beta chain was found in a study of blood T cell repertoires in COVID-19. About the study: Sites in the United States, Italy and Spain provided acute and convalescent COVID-19 samples. PBMCs, B-cell-depleted T cells, or T cells provided the cDNA or gDNA that made up the material.

There are 15 residues in the CDR3. Trimming shortened V by 0 bases and J by 3 bases, and 12 bases separated the two germline ends. Germline V CDR1 and CDR2: MNHEY, SVGAGI. Original methodology: The assay estimated nucleated cells by amplifying reference gene primers. TCRdb keeps only in-frame clones here, not all; method: immunoSEQ multiplex PCR. The V and J calls and the clone size are those of that table, but D and trimming were determined from the DNA. The data contain about 60,000 clones, around 88% of them singletons. V usage is TRBV6-5 and J usage is TRBJ2-7; D may be TRBD1 (6 bases). The sequence derives from a man aged 55 to 70 with acute or convalescent COVID-19. Sequencing used peripheral blood. CDR3 sequence (DNA): TGTGCCAGCAGTTACTCTGGGCAGGGGTACTACGAGCAGTACTTC. Its protein product is CASSYSGQGYYEQYF.